These T cell receptor beta chains were read from a single sample in a study of identical twins. TCRdb re-analysed the 5' RACE reads in MiXCR, keeping a single row per CDR3 protein. The sample lists about 530,000 distinct CDR3 sequences; approximately 20% were seen once. The same sample was also used in a study of yellow fever vaccine responses in identical twins.

Sequences were obtained from CD4+ T cells sorted from blood. These TCRs come from a woman younger than 30 in good health. Both conserved end residues are part of each CDR3. Fields, in order: CDR3 protein, V gene, J gene.

CATSPAGTLYNEQFF	TRBV15	TRBJ2-1
CASSPRTASTDTQYF	TRBV19	TRBJ2-3
CSARDRSRNNEQFF	TRBV20-1	TRBJ2-1
CASIPGTGGNTEAFF	TRBV28	TRBJ1-1
CASSLGFRASGGELFF	TRBV12-3/TRBV12-4	TRBJ2-2
CASSSPLKNIQYF	TRBV11-3	TRBJ2-4
CSVGRRVNTEAFF	TRBV29-1	TRBJ1-1
CSATGTSGRAGTYEQYF	TRBV20-1	TRBJ2-7
CASRTASGRQGEQYF	TRBV28	TRBJ2-7
CASSGNGGLLFKQFF	TRBV5-6	TRBJ2-1
CASSVIEVPNTEAFF	TRBV7-8	TRBJ1-1
CASSPKGGTVKVTQYF	TRBV3-1	TRBJ2-3
CSARGEYPIDRQETQYF	TRBV20-1	TRBJ2-5
CATYPSGSTDTQYF	TRBV10-3	TRBJ2-3
CASSRVSGTGNTEAFF	TRBV4-1	TRBJ1-1
CASSLYLTSGRNEQFF	TRBV11-2	TRBJ2-1
CASSLGHDTGELFF	TRBV5-1	TRBJ2-2
CASSPPAGQNPSNEQFF	TRBV18	TRBJ2-1